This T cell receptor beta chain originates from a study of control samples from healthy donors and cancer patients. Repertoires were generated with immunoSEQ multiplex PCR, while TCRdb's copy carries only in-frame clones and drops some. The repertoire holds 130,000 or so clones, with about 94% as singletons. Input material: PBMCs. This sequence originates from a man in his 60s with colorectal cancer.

Here the CDR3 reads CASSRDYTEAFF. DNA for the CDR3: TGTGCCAGCTCGAGAGACTACACTGAAGCTTTCTTT. The V call is TRBV18, the J call TRBJ1-1; D uncertain. Trimming took 6 bases from V and 3 from J, leaving 8 bases between them. CDR3 length: 12 amino acids. Germline V gene lookup returns CDR1 KGHSH and CDR2 LQKENI.